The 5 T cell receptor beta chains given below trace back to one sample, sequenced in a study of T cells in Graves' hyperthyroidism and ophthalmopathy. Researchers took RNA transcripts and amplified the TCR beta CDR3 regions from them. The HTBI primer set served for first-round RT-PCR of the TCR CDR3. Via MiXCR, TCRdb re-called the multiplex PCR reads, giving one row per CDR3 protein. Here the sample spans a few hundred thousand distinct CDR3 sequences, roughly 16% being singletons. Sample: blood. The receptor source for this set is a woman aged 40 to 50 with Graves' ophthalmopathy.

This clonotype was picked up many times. CDR3 residues: CASSYPSGLLYEQYF. The CDR3 DNA sequence: TGTGCCAGCAGTTACCCGTCGGGACTGCTCTACGAGCAGTACTTC. The chain is built from TRBV6-2 or TRBV6-3 and TRBJ2-7, with D possibly being TRBD2 (6 bases). CDR1 and CDR2 (germline): MNHEY, SVGEGT. V was clipped by 2 bases and J by 3 bases, with 14 bases between them. CDR3 size: 15 residues.

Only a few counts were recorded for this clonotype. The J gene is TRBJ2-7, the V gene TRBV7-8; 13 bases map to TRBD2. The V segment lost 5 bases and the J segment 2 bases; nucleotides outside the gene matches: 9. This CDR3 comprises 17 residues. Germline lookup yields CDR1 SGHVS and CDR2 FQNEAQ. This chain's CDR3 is CASSMRLAGGIPYEQYF. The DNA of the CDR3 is TGTGCCAGCAGCATGAGACTAGCGGGAGGCATCCCCTACGAGCAGTACTTC.

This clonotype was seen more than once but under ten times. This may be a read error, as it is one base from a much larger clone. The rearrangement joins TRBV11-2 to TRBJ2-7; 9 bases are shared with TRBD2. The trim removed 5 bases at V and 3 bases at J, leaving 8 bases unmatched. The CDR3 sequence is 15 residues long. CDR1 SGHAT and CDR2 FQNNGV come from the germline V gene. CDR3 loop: CASSAIGTSLYEQYF. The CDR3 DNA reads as TGTGCCAGCAGCGCTATCGGGACTAGCCTCTACGAGCAGTACTTC. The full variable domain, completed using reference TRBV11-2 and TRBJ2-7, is EAGVAQSPRYKIIEKRQSVAFWCNPISGHATLYWYQQILGQGPKLLIQFQNNGVVDDSQLPKDRFSAERLKGVDSTLKIQPAKLEDSAVYLCASSAIGTSLYEQYFGPGTRLTVT.

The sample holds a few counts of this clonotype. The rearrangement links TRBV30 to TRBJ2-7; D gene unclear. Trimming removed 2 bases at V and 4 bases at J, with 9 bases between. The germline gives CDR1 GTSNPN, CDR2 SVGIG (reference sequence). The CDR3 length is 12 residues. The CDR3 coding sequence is TGTGCCTGGAGTACCTCGTTTTACGAGCAGTACTTC. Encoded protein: CAWSTSFYEQYF.

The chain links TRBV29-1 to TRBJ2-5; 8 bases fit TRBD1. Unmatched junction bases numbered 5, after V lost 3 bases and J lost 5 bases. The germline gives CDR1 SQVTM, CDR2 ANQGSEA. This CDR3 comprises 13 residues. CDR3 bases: TGCAGCGTTGATCAGGGGGCTTTGGAGACCCAGTACTTC. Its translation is CSVDQGALETQYF.